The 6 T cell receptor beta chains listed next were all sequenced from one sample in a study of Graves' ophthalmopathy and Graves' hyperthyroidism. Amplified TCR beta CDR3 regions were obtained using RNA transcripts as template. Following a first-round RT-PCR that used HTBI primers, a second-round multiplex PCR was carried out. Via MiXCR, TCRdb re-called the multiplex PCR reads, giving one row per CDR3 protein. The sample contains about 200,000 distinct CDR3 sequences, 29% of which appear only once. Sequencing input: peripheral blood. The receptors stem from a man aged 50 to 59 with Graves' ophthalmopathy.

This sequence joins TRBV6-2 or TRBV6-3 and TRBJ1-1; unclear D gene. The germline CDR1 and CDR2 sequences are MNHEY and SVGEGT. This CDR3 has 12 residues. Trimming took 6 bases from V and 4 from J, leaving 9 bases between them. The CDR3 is CASRDISTEAFF. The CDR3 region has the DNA TGTGCCAGCAGGGATATTAGCACTGAAGCTTTCTTT.

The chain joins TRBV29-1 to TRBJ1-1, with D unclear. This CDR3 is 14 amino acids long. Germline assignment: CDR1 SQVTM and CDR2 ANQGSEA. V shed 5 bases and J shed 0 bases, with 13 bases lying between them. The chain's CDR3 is CSVTLDLLNTEAFF. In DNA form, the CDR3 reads TGCAGCGTTACACTGGACCTACTGAACACTGAAGCTTTCTTT.

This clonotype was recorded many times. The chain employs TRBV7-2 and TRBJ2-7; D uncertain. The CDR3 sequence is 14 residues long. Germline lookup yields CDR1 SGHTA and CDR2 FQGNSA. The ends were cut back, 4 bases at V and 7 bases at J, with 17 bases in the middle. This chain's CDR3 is CASSSALISGEQYF. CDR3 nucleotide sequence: TGTGCCAGCAGCTCGGCCCTAATTTCAGGAGAGCAGTACTTC.

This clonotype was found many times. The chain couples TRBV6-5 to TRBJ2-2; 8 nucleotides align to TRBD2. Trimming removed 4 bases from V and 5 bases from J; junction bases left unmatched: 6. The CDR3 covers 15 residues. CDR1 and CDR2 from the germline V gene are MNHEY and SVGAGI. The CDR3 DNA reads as TGTGCCAGCAGTTTACTAGCGGACCGAACCGGGGAGCTGTTTTTT. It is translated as CASSLLADRTGELFF.

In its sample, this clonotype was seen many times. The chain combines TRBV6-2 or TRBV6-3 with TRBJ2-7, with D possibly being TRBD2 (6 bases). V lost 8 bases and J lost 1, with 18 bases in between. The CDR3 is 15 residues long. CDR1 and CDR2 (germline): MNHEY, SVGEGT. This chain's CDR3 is CASGPWGRISYEQYF. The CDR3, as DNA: TGTGCCAGCGGGCCTTGGGGGAGGATTTCCTACGAGCAGTACTTC.

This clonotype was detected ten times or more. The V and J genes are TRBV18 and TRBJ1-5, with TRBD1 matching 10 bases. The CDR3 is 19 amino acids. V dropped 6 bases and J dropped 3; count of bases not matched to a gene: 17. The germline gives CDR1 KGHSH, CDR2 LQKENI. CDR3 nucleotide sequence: TGTGCCAGCTCGTTTTCCGGGACGGGGACAGGGGTAGTCAATCAGCCCCAGCATTTT. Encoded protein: CASSFSGTGTGVVNQPQHF. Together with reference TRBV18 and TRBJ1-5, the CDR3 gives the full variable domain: NAGVMQNPRHLVRRRGQEARLRCSPMKGHSHVYWYRQLPEEGLKFMVYLQKENIIDESGMPKERFSAEFPKEGPSILRIQQVVRGDSAAYFCASSFSGTGTGVVNQPQHFGDGTRLSIL.